The 20 T cell receptor beta chains presented below share a single source sample, sequenced in a study of blood T cell repertoires in COVID-19. Profiling relied on immunoSEQ multiplex PCR, and the TCRdb table lists in-frame clones only, not all of them. This table holds around 320,000 clones, around 90% found once. Sequenced sample: peripheral blood. These receptors all stem from a man younger than 35 with active or convalescent COVID-19.

This chain links TRBV5-1 with TRBJ2-3; 11 bases match TRBD1. CDR1 is SGHRS, CDR2 YFSETQ, per germline. This CDR3 contains 15 residues. V lost 0 bases and J lost 5; bases outside the gene matches: 2. CDR3 residues: CASSLVGQGVDTQYF. The CDR3 region has the DNA TGCGCCAGCAGCTTGGTGGGACAGGGGGTAGATACGCAGTATTTT.

The rearrangement joins TRBV24-1 to TRBJ2-1, with TRBD2 matching 14 bases. Germline assignment: CDR1 KGHDR and CDR2 SFDVKD. CDR3 length equals 19 residues. V shed 5 bases and J 6 bases; nucleotides not matched to a gene: 14. The CDR3 DNA reads as TGTGCCACCAGTGGTAGTGGACTAGCGGGAGGCGGGGTTCTCAATGAGCAGTTCTTC. Translated, it gives CATSGSGLAGGGVLNEQFF.

This clone was observed a single time. The V and J genes are TRBV7-9 and TRBJ1-2, with a weak D call TRBD1 (6 bases). CDR3 length equals 15 residues. V shed 6 bases and J shed 4 bases, with 18 bases lying between them. Germline V gene data show CDR1 as SEHNR and CDR2 as FQNEAQ (reference sequence). DNA for the CDR3: TGTGCCAGCAGGGATGGAACAGGGATTTTCTATGGCTACACCTTC. Its translation: CASRDGTGIFYGYTF.

This clone was picked up a small number of times. The chain combines TRBV18 with TRBJ1-2; 7 bases align to TRBD1. V dropped 3 bases and J dropped 8; count of bases not matched to a gene: 6. CDR1 and CDR2 (germline): KGHSH, LQKENI. The CDR3 runs to 13 residues. This CDR3 reads CASSPRTGGGYTF. In nucleotides, the CDR3 is TGTGCCAGCTCACCCCGGACAGGCGGCGGCTACACCTTC.

This clone has only one observation. An end of the junction does not agree with germline; a read error may underlie this. The chain employs TRBV9 and TRBJ1-2, with D unclear. The germline V gene has CDR1 SGDLS and CDR2 YYNGEE. CDR3 length equals 9 residues. In DNA, the CDR3 is TGTGCCAGCAGCGCGCGGGGTCCGTTC. It codes for CASSARGPF.

This chain links TRBV19 with TRBJ1-5, with D unclear. The ends were cut back, 4 bases at V and 4 bases at J, with 20 bases in the middle. In germline, CDR1 is LNHDA, CDR2 SQIVND (reference sequence). This CDR3 has 17 residues. The CDR3 loop reads CASSTIGVKSPNQPQHF. The CDR3 DNA reads TGTGCCAGTAGTACAATCGGGGTGAAATCCCCTAATCAGCCCCAGCATTTT.

The J gene is TRBJ2-3, the V gene TRBV7-8, with D perhaps TRBD2 (6 bases). Trimming left V 4 bases short and J 5 bases short, with 22 bases between. This CDR3 comprises 17 residues. The V gene's germline CDR1 is SGHVS and CDR2 FQNEAQ. The CDR3, as DNA: TGTGCCAGCAGCTCATCCCCCTCCCTAGCGACCAGAGATACGCAGTATTTT. This gives the protein CASSSSPSLATRDTQYF.

The rearrangement joins TRBV5-3 to TRBJ2-2, with unresolved D. TRBV5-3 is identified as an open reading frame with a role that is uncertain. V lost 0 bases, J lost 8 bases, and 14 bases lay in between. This CDR3 spans 15 amino acids. In DNA form, the CDR3 reads TGTGCCAGAAGCTTGGCGCAGCGAGGTCCAGGGGAGCTGTTTTTT. It translates to CARSLAQRGPGELFF.

This clone has just one count. J is TRBJ2-1 and V is TRBV29-1; 11 nucleotides agree with TRBD2. Trimming at V came to 4 bases and at J to 9 bases, leaving 20 bases not matched to a gene. The CDR3 is 18 amino acids. Germline V gives CDR1 SQVTM, CDR2 ANQGSEA. CDR3: CSVVGNLAGGPGFAEQFF. DNA of the CDR3: TGCAGCGTTGTGGGGAACTTAGCGGGAGGGCCCGGGTTCGCTGAGCAGTTCTTC.

CDR3 residues: CASAPIPTGGPGDTQYF. For the CDR3, the DNA is TGTGCTAGTGCCCCCATCCCCACGGGGGGGCCCGGAGATACGCAGTATTTT. V and J are TRBV12-5 and TRBJ2-3; TRBD2 agrees at 8 bases. V gave up 7 bases and J gave up 5 bases; unmatched junction bases: 17. The CDR3 covers 17 residues. Germline CDR1 is LGHNT and CDR2 is FRNRAP.

V and J are TRBV3-1 (or the pseudogene TRBV3-2) and TRBJ2-7, with 11 bases fitting TRBD2. The V gene end was trimmed by 4 bases and the J gene end by 0 bases; junction bases not matched to a gene: 5. This CDR3 has 16 residues. From germline, CDR1 is LGHDT and CDR2 YNNKEL (reference sequence). Here the CDR3 reads CASSPRLAGFSYEQYF. CDR3 DNA: TGTGCCAGCAGCCCTAGACTAGCGGGATTCTCCTACGAGCAGTACTTC.

The CDR3: CASSQGMNTEAFF. In DNA, the CDR3 is TGCGCCAGCTCCCAGGGGATGAACACTGAAGCTTTCTTT. This sequence joins TRBV10-1 and TRBJ1-1, with a tentative D call TRBD1 (6 bases). Trimming cost V 8 bases and J 0 bases, with 10 bases left between them. Per germline, CDR1 WNHNN and CDR2 SYGVQD (reference sequence). The CDR3 extends over 13 amino acids.

The CDR3 protein is CASSYTGTGAYEQYF. The CDR3 nucleotides are TGTGCCAGCTCATATACCGGGACAGGAGCATACGAGCAGTACTTC. The genes are TRBV18 and TRBJ2-7; TRBD1 agrees at 8 bases. V was clipped by 5 bases and J by 4 bases; unmatched bases: 10. CDR1 and CDR2 from the germline V gene are KGHSH and LQKENI. This CDR3 has 15 residues.

The chain combines TRBV18 with TRBJ2-6, with D possibly being TRBD2 (6 bases). Trimming cost V 5 bases and J 3 bases, with 17 bases left between them. Germline V gene sequence: CDR1 KGHSH, CDR2 LQKENI. The CDR3 has 17 amino acids. The CDR3 loop is CASSRAGATGGANVLTF. The CDR3 coding sequence is TGTGCCAGCTCAAGAGCGGGCGCCACAGGTGGGGCCAACGTCCTGACTTTC.

This clone has just one count. The V call is TRBV5-1, the J call TRBJ1-3; 7 positions match TRBD1. The length of the CDR3 is 17 residues. V trimming: 0 bases; J trimming: 0 bases; junction bases outside the gene matches: 6. CDR1 is SGHRS and CDR2 is YFSETQ in the germline V gene. This CDR3 is CASSLEGAPISGNTIYF. The DNA for the CDR3 is TGCGCCAGCAGCTTGGAGGGGGCCCCAATCTCTGGAAACACCATATATTTT.

V usage is TRBV18 and J usage is TRBJ1-1; D not certain. Trimming pared 9 bases from V and 0 bases from J, leaving 11 bases between. This CDR3 spans 13 amino acids. The V gene's germline CDR1 is KGHSH and CDR2 LQKENI. For the CDR3, the DNA is TGTGCCAGTCAGTCAGAAATGAACACTGAAGCTTTCTTT. Translating gives CASQSEMNTEAFF. Together with reference TRBV18 and TRBJ1-1, the CDR3 gives the full variable domain: NAGVMQNPRHLVRRRGQEARLRCSPMKGHSHVYWYRQLPEEGLKFMVYLQKENIIDESGMPKERFSAEFPKEGPSILRIQQVVRGDSAAYFCASQSEMNTEAFFGQGTRLTVV.

This chain connects TRBV14 to TRBJ2-5; unclear D gene. The length of the CDR3 is 14 residues. Germline assignment: CDR1 SGHDN and CDR2 FVKESK. Trimming took 2 bases from V and 4 from J, leaving 11 bases between them. The CDR3: CASSQIARTETQYF. In nucleotides, the CDR3 is TGTGCCAGCAGCCAAATTGCCAGAACAGAGACCCAGTACTTC.

This clone is a singleton in its sample. The J gene is TRBJ2-3, the V gene TRBV29-1; 11 bases align to TRBD2. Per the germline V gene, CDR1 is SQVTM and CDR2 is ANQGSEA. CDR3 length: 15 amino acids. The V and J ends lost 2 bases and 5 bases, in that order; junction bases with no gene match: 6. CDR3 region: CSVERTSGFGDTQYF. The CDR3 DNA follows: TGCAGCGTTGAACGGACTAGCGGGTTTGGAGATACGCAGTATTTT.

J is TRBJ1-3 and V is TRBV2; 7 bases fit TRBD1. The V segment lost 2 bases and the J segment 10 bases; nucleotides outside the gene matches: 11. Germline V gives CDR1 SNHLY, CDR2 FYNNEI. CDR3 length equals 15 residues. The CDR3 DNA reads as TGTGCCAGCAGTGAATGGGGACAGTACCTACCTACCATATATTTT. Translation: CASSEWGQYLPTIYF.

V and J are TRBV6-6 and TRBJ1-5; 7 positions agree with TRBD1. Losses at the gene ends were 6 bases for V and 5 bases for J; bases not matched to a gene: 10. The CDR3 runs to 15 residues. Germline V gene sequence: CDR1 MNHNY, CDR2 SVGAGI (reference sequence). The CDR3 DNA reads as TGTGCCAGCAGAAAGGGACAGTTTGATCATCAGCCCCAGCATTTT. Protein sequence: CASRKGQFDHQPQHF.